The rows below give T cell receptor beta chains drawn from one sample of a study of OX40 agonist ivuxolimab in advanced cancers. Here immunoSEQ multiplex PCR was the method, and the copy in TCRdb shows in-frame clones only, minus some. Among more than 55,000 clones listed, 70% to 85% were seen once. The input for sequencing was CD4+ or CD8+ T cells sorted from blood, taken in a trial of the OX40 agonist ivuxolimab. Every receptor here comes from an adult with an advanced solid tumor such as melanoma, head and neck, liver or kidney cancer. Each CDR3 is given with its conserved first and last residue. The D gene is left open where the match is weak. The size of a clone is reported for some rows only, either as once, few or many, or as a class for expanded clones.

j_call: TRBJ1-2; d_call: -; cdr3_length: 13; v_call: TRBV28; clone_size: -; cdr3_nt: TGTGCCAGCAGTCGTACCCGGCGGTATGGCTACACCTTC; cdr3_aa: CASSRTRRYGYTF
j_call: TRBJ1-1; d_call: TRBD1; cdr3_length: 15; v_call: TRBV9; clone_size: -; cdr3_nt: TGTGCCAGCAGCCAATCTCGACAGGGGAACACTGAAGCTTTCTTT; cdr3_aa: CASSQSRQGNTEAFF
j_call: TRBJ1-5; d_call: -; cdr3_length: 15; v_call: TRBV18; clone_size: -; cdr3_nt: TGTGCCAGCTCACCACAGGGTGATAGCAATCAGCCCCAGCATTTT; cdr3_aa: CASSPQGDSNQPQHF
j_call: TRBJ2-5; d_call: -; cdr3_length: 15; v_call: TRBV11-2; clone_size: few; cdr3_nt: TGTGCCAGCAGCTTATTTGGGCAGTACCAAGAGACCCAGTACTTC; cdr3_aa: CASSLFGQYQETQYF
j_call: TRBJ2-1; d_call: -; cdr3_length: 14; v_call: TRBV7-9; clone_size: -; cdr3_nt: TGTGCCAGCAGCCTAAATGACGGGCCGAATGAGCAGTTCTTC; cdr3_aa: CASSLNDGPNEQFF
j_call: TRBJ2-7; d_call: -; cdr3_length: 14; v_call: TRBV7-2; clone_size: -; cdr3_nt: TGTGCCAGCAGCCGTCTCATAAGCTCCTACGAGCAGTACTTC; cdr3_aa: CASSRLISSYEQYF
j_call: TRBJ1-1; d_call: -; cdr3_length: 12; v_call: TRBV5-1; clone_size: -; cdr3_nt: TGCGCCAGCAGGAAGGGGGAAACTGAAGCTTTCTTT; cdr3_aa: CASRKGETEAFF
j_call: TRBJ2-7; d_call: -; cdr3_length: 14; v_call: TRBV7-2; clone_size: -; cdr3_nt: TGTGCCAGCAGCACTACTTTTCAGCGATACGAGCAGTACTTC; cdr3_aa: CASSTTFQRYEQYF
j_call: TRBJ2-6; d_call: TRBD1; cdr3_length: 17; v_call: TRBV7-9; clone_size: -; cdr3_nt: TGTGCCAGCAGCTCACAGGGGCTTAGCTCTGGGGCCAACGTCCTGACTTTC; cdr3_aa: CASSSQGLSSGANVLTF
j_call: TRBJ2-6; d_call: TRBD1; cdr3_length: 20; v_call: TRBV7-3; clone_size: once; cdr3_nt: TGTGCCAGCAGCTTAAGGGAACAGGGGCCCCCTTTCTCTGGGGCCAACGTCCTGACTTTC; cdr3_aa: CASSLREQGPPFSGANVLTF